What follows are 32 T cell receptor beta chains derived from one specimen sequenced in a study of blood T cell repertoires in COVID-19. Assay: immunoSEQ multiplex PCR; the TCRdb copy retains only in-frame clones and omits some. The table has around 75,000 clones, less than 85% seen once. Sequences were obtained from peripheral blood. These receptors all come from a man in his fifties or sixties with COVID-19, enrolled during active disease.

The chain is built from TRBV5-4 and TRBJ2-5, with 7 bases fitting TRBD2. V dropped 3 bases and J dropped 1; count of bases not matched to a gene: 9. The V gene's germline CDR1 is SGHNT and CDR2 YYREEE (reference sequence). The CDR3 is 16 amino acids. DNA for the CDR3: TGTGCCAGCAGCTCCGCTTTAACTAGCGCCCAAGAGACCCAGTACTTC. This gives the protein CASSSALTSAQETQYF.

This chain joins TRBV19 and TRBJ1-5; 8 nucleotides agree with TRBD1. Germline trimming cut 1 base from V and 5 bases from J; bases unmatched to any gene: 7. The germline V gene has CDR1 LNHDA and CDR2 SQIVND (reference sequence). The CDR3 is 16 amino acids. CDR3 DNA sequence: TGTGCCAGTAGTATAGCAGGGGGCGCAGGAGATCAGCCCCAGCATTTT. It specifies CASSIAGGAGDQPQHF.

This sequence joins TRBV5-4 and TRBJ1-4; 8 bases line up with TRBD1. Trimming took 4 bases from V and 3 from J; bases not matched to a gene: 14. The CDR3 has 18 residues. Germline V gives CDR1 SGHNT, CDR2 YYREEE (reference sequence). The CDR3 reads CASSTRQGSQKSNEKLFF. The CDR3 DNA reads TGTGCCAGCAGCACCAGACAGGGGTCGCAGAAGTCTAATGAAAAACTGTTTTTT.

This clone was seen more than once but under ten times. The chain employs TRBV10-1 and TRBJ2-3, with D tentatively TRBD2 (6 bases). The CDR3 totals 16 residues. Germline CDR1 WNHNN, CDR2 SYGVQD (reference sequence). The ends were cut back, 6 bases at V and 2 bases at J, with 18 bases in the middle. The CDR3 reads CASSPSGRGSTDTQYF. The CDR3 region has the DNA TGCGCCAGCAGCCCCTCGGGGCGGGGATCCACAGATACGCAGTATTTT.

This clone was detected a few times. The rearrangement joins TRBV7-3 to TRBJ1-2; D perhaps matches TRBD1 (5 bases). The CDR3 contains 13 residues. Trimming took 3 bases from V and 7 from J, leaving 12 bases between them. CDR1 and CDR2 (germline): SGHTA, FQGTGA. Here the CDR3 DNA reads TGTGCCAGCAGCTTTCAGGGCTCGGGTGGCTACACCTTC. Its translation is CASSFQGSGGYTF.

CDR3 sequence: CASSYSQVVQEKLFF. The CDR3 region has the DNA TGTGCCAGCAGTTACTCCCAGGTAGTCCAAGAAAAACTGTTTTTT. The V and J genes are TRBV6-5 and TRBJ1-4; unclear D gene. Germline V gene lookup returns CDR1 MNHEY and CDR2 SVGAGI. V gave up 0 bases and J gave up 8 bases, with 13 bases separating them. The CDR3 consists of 15 residues.

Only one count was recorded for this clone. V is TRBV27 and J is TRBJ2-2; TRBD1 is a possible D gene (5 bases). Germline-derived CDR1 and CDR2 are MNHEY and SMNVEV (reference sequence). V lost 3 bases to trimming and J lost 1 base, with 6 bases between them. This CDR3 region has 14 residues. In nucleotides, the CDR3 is TGTGCCAGCAGTTTGGGGCAGAACACCGGGGAGCTGTTTTTT. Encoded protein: CASSLGQNTGELFF.

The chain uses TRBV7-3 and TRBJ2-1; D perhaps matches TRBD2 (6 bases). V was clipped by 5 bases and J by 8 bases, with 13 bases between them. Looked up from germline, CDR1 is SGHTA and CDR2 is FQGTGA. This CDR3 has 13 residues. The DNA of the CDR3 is TGTGCCAGCAGCCTGACTAGTTTGGATGAGCAGTTCTTC. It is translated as CASSLTSLDEQFF.

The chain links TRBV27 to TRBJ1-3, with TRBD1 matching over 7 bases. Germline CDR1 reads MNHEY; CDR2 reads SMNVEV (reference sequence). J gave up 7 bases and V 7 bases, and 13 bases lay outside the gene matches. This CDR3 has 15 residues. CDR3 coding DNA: TGTGCCAGCAAGGAGACAGGGACTCCTCGGAACACCATATATTTT. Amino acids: CASKETGTPRNTIYF.

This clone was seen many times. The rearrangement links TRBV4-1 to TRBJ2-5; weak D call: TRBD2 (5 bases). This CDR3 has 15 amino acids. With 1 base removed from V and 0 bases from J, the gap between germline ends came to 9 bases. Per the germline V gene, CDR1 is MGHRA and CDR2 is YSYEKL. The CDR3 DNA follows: TGCGCCAGCAGCCAAGGGTACGGGGACCAAGAGACCCAGTACTTC. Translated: CASSQGYGDQETQYF.

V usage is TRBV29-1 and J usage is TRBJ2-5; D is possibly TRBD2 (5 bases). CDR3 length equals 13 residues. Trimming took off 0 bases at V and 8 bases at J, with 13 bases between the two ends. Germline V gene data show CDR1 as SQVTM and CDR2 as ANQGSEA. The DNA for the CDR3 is TGCAGCGTTGAAGACAGTCTTCGGGGAACCCAGTACTTC. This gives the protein CSVEDSLRGTQYF.

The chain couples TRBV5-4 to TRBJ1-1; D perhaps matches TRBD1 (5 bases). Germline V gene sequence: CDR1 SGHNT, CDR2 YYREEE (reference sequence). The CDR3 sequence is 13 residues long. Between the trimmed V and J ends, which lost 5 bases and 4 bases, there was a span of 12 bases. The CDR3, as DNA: TGTGCCAGCAGTCCTGGGGCTGGCACTGAAGCTTTCTTT. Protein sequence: CASSPGAGTEAFF.

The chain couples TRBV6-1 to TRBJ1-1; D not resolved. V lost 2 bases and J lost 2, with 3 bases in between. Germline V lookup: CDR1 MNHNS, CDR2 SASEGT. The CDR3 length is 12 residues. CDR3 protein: CASSEQNTEAFF. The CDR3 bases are TGTGCCAGCAGTGAACAAAACACTGAAGCTTTCTTT.

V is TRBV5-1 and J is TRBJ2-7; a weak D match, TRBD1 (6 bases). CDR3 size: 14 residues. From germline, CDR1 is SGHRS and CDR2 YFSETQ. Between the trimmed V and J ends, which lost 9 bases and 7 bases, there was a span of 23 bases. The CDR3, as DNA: TGCGCCACCGCTACAGGGAATCAGGCGAGAGAGCAGTACTTC. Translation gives CATATGNQAREQYF.

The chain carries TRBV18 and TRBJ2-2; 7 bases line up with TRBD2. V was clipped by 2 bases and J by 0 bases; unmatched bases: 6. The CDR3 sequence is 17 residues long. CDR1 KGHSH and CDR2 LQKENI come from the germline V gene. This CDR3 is CASSPSYGLANTGELFF. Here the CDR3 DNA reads TGTGCCAGCTCACCATCTTATGGACTAGCGAACACCGGGGAGCTGTTTTTT.

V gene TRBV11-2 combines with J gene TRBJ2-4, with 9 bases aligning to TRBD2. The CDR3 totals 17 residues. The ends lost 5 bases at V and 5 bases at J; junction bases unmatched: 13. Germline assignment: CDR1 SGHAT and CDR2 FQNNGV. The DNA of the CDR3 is TGTGCCAGCAGCCCCGGTTGGGGCGGGGGGGCCGAAAACATTCAGTACTTC. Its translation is CASSPGWGGGAENIQYF.

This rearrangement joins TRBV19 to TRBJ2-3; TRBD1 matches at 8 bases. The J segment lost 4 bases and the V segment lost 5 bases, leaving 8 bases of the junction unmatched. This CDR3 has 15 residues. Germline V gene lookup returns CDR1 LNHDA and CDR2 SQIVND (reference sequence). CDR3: CASSPRGQGSDTQYF. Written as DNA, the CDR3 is TGTGCCAGTAGTCCCAGGGGGCAAGGATCAGATACGCAGTATTTT.

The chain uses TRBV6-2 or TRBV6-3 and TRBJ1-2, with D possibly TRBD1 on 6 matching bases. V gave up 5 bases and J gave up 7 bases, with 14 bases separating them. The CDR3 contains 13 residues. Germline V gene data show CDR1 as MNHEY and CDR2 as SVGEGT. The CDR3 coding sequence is TGTGCCAGCAGTACAGGGACGCCACCTGGCTACACCTTC. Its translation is CASSTGTPPGYTF.

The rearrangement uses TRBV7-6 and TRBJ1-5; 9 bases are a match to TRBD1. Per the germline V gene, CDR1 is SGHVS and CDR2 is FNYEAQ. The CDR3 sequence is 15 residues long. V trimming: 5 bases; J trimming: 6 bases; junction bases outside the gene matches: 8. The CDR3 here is CASSPNPGQGQPQHF. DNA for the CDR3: TGTGCCAGCAGCCCTAATCCGGGACAGGGTCAGCCCCAGCATTTT.

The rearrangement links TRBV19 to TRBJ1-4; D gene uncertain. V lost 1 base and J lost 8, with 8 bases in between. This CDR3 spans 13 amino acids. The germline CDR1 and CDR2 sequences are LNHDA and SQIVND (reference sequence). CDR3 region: CASSIGAWEKLFF. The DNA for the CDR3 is TGTGCCAGTAGTATAGGGGCTTGGGAAAAACTGTTTTTT. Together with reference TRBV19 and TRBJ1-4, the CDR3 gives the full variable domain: DGGITQSPKYLFRKEGQNVTLSCEQNLNHDAMYWYRQDPGQGLRLIYYSQIVNDFQKGDIAEGYSVSREKKESFPLTVTSAQKNPTAFYLCASSIGAWEKLFFGSGTQLSVL.

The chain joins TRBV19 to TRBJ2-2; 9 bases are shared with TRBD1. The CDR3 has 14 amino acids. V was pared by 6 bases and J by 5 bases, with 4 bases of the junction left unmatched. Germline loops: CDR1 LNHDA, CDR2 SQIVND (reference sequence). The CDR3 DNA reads TGTGCCAGTAGAAACAGGGGGCATACCGGGGAGCTGTTTTTT. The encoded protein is CASRNRGHTGELFF.

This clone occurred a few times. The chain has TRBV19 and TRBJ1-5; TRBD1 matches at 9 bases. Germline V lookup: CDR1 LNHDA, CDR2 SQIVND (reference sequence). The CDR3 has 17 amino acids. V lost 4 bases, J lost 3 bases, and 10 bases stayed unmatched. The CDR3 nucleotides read TGTGCCAGTAGTACCTTACAGGGGGCGCAGGCCAATCAGCCCCAGCATTTT. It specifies CASSTLQGAQANQPQHF.

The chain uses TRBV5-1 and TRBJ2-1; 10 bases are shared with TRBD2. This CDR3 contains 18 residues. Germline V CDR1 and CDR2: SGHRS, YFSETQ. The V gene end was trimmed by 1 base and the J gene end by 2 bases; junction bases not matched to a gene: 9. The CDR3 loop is CASSLRGAAGGPYNEQFF. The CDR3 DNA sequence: TGCGCCAGCAGCTTGCGGGGTGCAGCGGGGGGGCCCTACAATGAGCAGTTCTTC.

CDR3 bases: TGTGCCAGCAGCGCACAGGGAAGGGGGTCACCCCTCCACTTT. This sequence encodes CASSAQGRGSPLHF. The genes are TRBV9 and TRBJ1-6; D may be TRBD1 (6 bases). Trimming stripped 3 bases from V and 10 bases from J, with 14 bases between. CDR3 length equals 14 residues. Germline CDR1 reads SGDLS; CDR2 reads YYNGEE.

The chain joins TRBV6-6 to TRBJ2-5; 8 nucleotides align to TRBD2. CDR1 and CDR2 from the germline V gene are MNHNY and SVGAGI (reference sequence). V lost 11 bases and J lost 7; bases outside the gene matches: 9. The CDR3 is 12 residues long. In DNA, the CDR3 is TGTGCCGCACGGGGGGGTCAGGTGACCCAGTACTTC. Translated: CAARGGQVTQYF.

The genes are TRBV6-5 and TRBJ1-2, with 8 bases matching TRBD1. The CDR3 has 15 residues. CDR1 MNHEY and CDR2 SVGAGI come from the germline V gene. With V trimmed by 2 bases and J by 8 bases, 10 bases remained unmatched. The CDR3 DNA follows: TGTGCCAGCAGTTACGCTAGGACAGGGAAGGGCGGCTACACCTTC. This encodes CASSYARTGKGGYTF.

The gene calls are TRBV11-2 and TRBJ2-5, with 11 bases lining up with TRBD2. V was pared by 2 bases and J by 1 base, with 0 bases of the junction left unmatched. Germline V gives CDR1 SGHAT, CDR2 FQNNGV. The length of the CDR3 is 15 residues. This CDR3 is CASSLTSGGQETQYF. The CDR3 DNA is TGTGCCAGCAGCTTAACTAGCGGGGGCCAAGAGACCCAGTACTTC.

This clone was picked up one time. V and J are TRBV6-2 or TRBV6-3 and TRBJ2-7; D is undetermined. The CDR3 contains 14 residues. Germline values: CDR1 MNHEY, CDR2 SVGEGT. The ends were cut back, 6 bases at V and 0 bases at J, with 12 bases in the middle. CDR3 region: CASSPVRGSYEQYF. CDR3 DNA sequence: TGTGCCAGCAGCCCGGTTAGAGGCTCCTACGAGCAGTACTTC.

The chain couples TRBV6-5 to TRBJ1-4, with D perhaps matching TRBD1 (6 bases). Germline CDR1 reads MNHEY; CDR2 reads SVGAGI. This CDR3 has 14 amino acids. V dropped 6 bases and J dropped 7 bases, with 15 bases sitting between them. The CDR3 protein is CASRDGDIAEKLFF. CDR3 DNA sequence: TGTGCCAGCAGGGACGGGGACATAGCTGAAAAACTGTTTTTT.

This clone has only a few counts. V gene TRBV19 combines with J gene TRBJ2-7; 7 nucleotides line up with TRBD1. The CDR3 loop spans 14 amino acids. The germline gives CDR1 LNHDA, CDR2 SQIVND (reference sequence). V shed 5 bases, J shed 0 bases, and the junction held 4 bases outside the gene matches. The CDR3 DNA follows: TGTGCCAGTAGTCTACAGGGGCGCTCCTACGAGCAGTACTTC. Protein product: CASSLQGRSYEQYF.

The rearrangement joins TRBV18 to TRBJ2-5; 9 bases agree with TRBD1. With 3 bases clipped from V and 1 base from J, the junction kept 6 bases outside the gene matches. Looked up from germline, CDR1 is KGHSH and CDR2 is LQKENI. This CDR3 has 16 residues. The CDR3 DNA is TGTGCCAGCTCACCTGGAACAGGGGGCCTCCAAGAGACCCAGTACTTC. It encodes CASSPGTGGLQETQYF.

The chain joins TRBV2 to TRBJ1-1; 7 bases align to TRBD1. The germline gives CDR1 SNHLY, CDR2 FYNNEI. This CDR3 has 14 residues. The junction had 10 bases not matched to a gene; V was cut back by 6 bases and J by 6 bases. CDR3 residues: CASSVTGFRAEAFF. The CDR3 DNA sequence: TGTGCCAGCAGCGTGACAGGGTTTAGGGCTGAAGCTTTCTTT.